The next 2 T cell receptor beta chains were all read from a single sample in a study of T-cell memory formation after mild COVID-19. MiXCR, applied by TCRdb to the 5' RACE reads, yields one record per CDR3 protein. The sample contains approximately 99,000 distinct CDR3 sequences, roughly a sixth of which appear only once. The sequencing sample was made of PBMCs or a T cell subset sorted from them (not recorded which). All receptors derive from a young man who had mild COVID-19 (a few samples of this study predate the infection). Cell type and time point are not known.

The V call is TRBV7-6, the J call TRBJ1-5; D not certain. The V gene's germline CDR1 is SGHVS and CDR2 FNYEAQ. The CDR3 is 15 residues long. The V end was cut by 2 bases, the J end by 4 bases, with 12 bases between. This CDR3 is CASSLQTGLNQPQHF. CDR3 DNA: TGTGCCAGCAGCTTACAGACGGGGTTAAATCAGCCCCAGCATTTT.

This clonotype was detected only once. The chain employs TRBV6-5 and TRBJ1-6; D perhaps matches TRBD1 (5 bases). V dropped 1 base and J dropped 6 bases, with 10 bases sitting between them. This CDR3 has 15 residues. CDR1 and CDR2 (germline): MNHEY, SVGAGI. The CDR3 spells CASSYFQGGNSPLHF. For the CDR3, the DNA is TGTGCCAGCAGTTACTTTCAGGGTGGTAATTCACCCCTCCACTTT.